These 29 T cell receptor beta chains share one sample of origin, sequenced in a study of early T cells in non-severe SARS-CoV-2 infection. TCRdb analysed the 5' RACE reads with MiXCR anew, one entry per CDR3 protein. The table records tens of thousands of distinct CDR3 sequences, approximately 13% of them present only once. The sequenced material came from whole blood. Source of these receptors: an adult who was a healthcare worker with PCR-confirmed SARS-CoV-2 infection or an uninfected control (not recorded which).

This clonotype appeared a few times. V gene TRBV4-3 combines with J gene TRBJ2-2, with a weak D call TRBD2 (6 bases). The germline gives CDR1 LGHNA, CDR2 YSLEER. The CDR3 is 16 residues long. The V end was cut by 0 bases, the J end by 6 bases, with 14 bases between. This CDR3 reads CASSQDITSIAGELFF. CDR3 DNA: TGCGCCAGCAGCCAAGATATAACTAGCATTGCCGGGGAGCTGTTTTTT.

This clonotype was seen ten or more times. The chain is built from TRBV2 and TRBJ1-2; perhaps TRBD1 as D (5 bases). V lost 4 bases, J lost 8 bases, and 29 bases lay in between. The length of the CDR3 is 18 residues. Germline V gene sequence: CDR1 SNHLY, CDR2 FYNNEI. CDR3: CASSGGTGTRKTFLGYTF. For the CDR3, the DNA is TGTGCCAGCAGTGGAGGGACCGGGACGAGGAAGACCTTTTTAGGCTACACCTTC.

The table lists this clonotype with many counts. The chain joins TRBV29-1 to TRBJ2-5, with a tentative D call TRBD2 (5 bases). V was shortened by 4 bases and J by 5 bases, with 8 bases between the two germline ends. Germline CDR1 SQVTM, CDR2 ANQGSEA. The CDR3 totals 11 residues. CDR3 region: CSVVWRETQYF. Here the CDR3 DNA reads TGCAGCGTTGTGTGGAGGGAGACCCAGTACTTC. The complete variable domain, with remaining parts taken from reference TRBV29-1 and TRBJ2-5, reads SAVISQKPSRDICQRGTSLTIQCQVDSQVTMMFWYRQQPGQSLTLIATANQGSEATYESGFVIDKFPISRPNLTFSTLTVSNMSPEDSSIYLCSVVWRETQYFGPGTRLLVL.

This clonotype was counted many times. The V call is TRBV7-9, the J call TRBJ1-1; 8 bases map to TRBD1. Germline V lookup: CDR1 SEHNR, CDR2 FQNEAQ (reference sequence). Trimming cost V 0 bases and J 5 bases; bases outside gene matches: 2. This CDR3 has 14 residues. CDR3 amino acids: CASSLATGATEAFF. CDR3 DNA: TGTGCCAGCAGCTTAGCGACAGGGGCGACTGAAGCTTTCTTT.

Regarding this clonotype: A junction end diverges from the germline sequence, so it may reflect a read error. V gene TRBV6-6 combines with J gene TRBJ1-6; D not resolved. The CDR3 covers 13 residues. CDR1 is MNHNY, CDR2 SVGAGI, per germline (reference sequence). The DNA for the CDR3 is TGTACCAGCAGTTACGGCTCGAATTCACCCCTCCACTTT. Its translation: CTSSYGSNSPLHF.

The chain is built from TRBV11-2 and TRBJ2-3; 7 nucleotides agree with TRBD1. The germline gives CDR1 SGHAT, CDR2 FQNNGV. There are 15 residues in the CDR3. J lost 2 bases, V lost 2 bases, and 4 bases had no gene match. CDR3 region: CASSLMGQNTDTQYF. DNA of the CDR3: TGTGCCAGCAGCTTAATGGGACAGAACACAGATACGCAGTATTTT.

The chain uses TRBV4-2 and TRBJ2-2, with 10 nucleotides matching TRBD2. The CDR3 runs to 17 residues. J lost 0 bases, V lost 4 bases, and 5 bases had no gene match. Germline-derived CDR1 and CDR2 are LGHNA and YNFKEQ. The CDR3 sequence: CASSRPSGRANTGELFF. Written as DNA, the CDR3 is TGTGCCAGCAGCCGACCGAGCGGGAGGGCGAACACCGGGGAGCTGTTTTTT.

The rearrangement links TRBV12-3 or TRBV12-4 to TRBJ1-5; D remains unclear. With 3 bases removed from V and 4 bases from J, the gap between germline ends came to 13 bases. The CDR3 extends over 15 amino acids. CDR3: CASSFMWVANQPQHF. CDR3 coding DNA: TGTGCCAGCAGTTTCATGTGGGTAGCAAATCAGCCCCAGCATTTT.

This clonotype was detected only a few times. The CDR3 reads CASSRSGLAGFPSSYNEQFF. The DNA for the CDR3 is TGTGCCAGCAGCCGATCGGGACTAGCGGGCTTTCCGAGCTCCTACAATGAGCAGTTCTTC. This chain uses TRBV7-9 with TRBJ2-1, with 12 bases identical to TRBD2. Trimming took 5 bases from V and 0 from J; bases not matched to a gene: 14. Germline lookup yields CDR1 SEHNR and CDR2 FQNEAQ (reference sequence). This CDR3 has 20 amino acids.

This clonotype was counted only a few times. This chain links TRBV5-1 with TRBJ1-6; maybe TRBD1 (5 bases). The CDR3 covers 17 residues. The V and J ends lost 4 bases and 9 bases respectively, with 23 bases between them. Germline values: CDR1 SGHRS, CDR2 YFSETQ. CDR3 sequence reads: CASSPARGADLASPLHF. Written as DNA, the CDR3 is TGCGCCAGCAGCCCCGCGCGGGGCGCGGATTTAGCTTCACCCCTCCACTTT.

The V call is TRBV12-3 or TRBV12-4, the J call TRBJ2-3; D gene uncertain. CDR3 length: 11 residues. The V end lost 5 bases, the J end lost 6 bases, and 6 bases lay between the germline ends. The DNA of the CDR3 is TGTGCCAGCAGTCCCTCCGATACGCAGTATTTT. Its protein product is CASSPSDTQYF.

This clonotype came up many times. This chain connects TRBV7-2 to TRBJ2-7, with a tentative D call TRBD2 (5 bases). This CDR3 has 15 amino acids. Trimming removed 0 bases at V and 3 bases at J, with 12 bases between. The germline V gene encodes CDR1 SGHTA and CDR2 FQGNSA. For the CDR3, the DNA is TGTGCCAGCAGCTTAGCCGGGCCGGGAATCTACGAGCAGTACTTC. It specifies CASSLAGPGIYEQYF.

This clonotype was counted between two and nine times. The chain carries TRBV5-4 and TRBJ2-5; D is ambiguous. CDR1 and CDR2 from the germline V gene are SGHNT and YYREEE (reference sequence). The V end was cut by 0 bases, the J end by 3 bases, with 9 bases between. The CDR3 runs to 14 residues. CDR3 region: CASSLDSYEETQYF. Written as DNA, the CDR3 is TGTGCCAGCAGCTTGGACTCCTATGAAGAGACCCAGTACTTC.

This clonotype came up a few times. This chain uses TRBV5-6 with TRBJ2-1, with 13 bases that match TRBD2. From germline, CDR1 is SGHDT and CDR2 YYEEEE. The CDR3 has 16 amino acids. V was clipped by 3 bases and J by 8 bases; unmatched bases: 8. The CDR3 DNA follows: TGTGCCAGCAGCTCGCCAGAAGGACTAGCGGGAGATGAGCAGTTCTTC. Its translation: CASSSPEGLAGDEQFF.

CDR3 amino acids: CASSPSAF. In DNA form, the CDR3 reads TGTGCCAGCAGCCCCTCCGCCTTC. V gene TRBV21-1 combines with J gene TRBJ1-2. TRBV21-1 counts as a pseudogene. This CDR3 is 8 amino acids long.

Only one count was recorded for this clonotype. The chain couples TRBV5-1 to TRBJ1-1; no clear D. Germline CDR1 is SGHRS and CDR2 is YFSETQ. The V end was cut by 0 bases, the J end by 4 bases, with 10 bases between. This CDR3 is built from 14 residues. The CDR3 DNA is TGCGCCAGCAGCTTGGGGTTGGCGGTCACTGAAGCTTTCTTT. Protein sequence: CASSLGLAVTEAFF. Together with reference TRBV5-1 and TRBJ1-1, the CDR3 gives the full variable domain: KAGVTQTPRYLIKTRGQQVTLSCSPISGHRSVSWYQQTPGQGLQFLFEYFSETQRNKGNFPGRFSGRQFSNSRSEMNVSTLELGDSALYLCASSLGLAVTEAFFGQGTRLTVV.

This clonotype was found a few times. The junction shows a germline mismatch at one end, possibly a read error. The chain is built from TRBV6-5 and TRBJ1-3, with D maybe TRBD1 (5 bases). The CDR3 is 17 residues long. CDR1 and CDR2 from the germline V gene are MNHEY and SVGAGI. In nucleotides, the CDR3 is TGTGCCAGCAGTTACTCGGAGGGGTCGGACTCTGGAAACACTATATATTTT. Translated: CASSYSEGSDSGNTIYF.

Of note for this clonotype: Germline is not matched at one junction end, which may reflect a read error. The V call is TRBV3-1, the J call TRBJ2-1, with 10 nucleotides matching TRBD2. The CDR3 is 12 residues long. CDR1 and CDR2 from the germline V gene are LGHDT and YNNKEL (reference sequence). CDR3 protein: CASSQVSGRRSF. For the CDR3, the DNA is TGTGCCAGCAGCCAAGTTAGCGGGAGGAGATCGTTC.

A single count supports this clonotype. The missing conserved phenylalanine or tryptophan at the end of this CDR3 makes a read error likely. The chain uses TRBV12-3 or TRBV12-4 and TRBJ1-5; TRBD1 agrees at 7 bases. CDR3 length: 15 residues. V lost 5 bases and J lost 3; bases outside the gene matches: 7. CDR3 in amino acids: CASSLRDRANQPQHS. The DNA of the CDR3 is TGTGCCAGCAGTCTCCGGGACAGAGCCAATCAGCCCCAGCATTCT.

This clonotype showed up just a few times. This sequence joins TRBV7-2 and TRBJ1-1; unclear D gene. V dropped 1 base and J dropped 6 bases, with 9 bases sitting between them. The CDR3 runs 13 residues. Germline CDR1 SGHTA, CDR2 FQGNSA. The CDR3 region is CASSLVREAEAFF. The CDR3 region has the DNA TGTGCCAGCAGCTTAGTGAGGGAGGCTGAAGCTTTCTTT.

This clonotype came up a few times. This sequence joins TRBV9 and TRBJ2-7; D is undetermined. The CDR3 length is 15 residues. Germline V gene lookup returns CDR1 SGDLS and CDR2 YYNGEE. V was pared by 0 bases and J by 6 bases, with 16 bases between. The CDR3 coding sequence is TGTGCCAGCAGCGTAGATGGAAGGGAAGGGATCGAGCAGTACTTC. Its translation: CASSVDGREGIEQYF.

This rearrangement joins TRBV5-6 to TRBJ1-1; D remains unclear. The CDR3 sequence is 14 residues long. Trimming cost V 3 bases and J 5 bases, with 14 bases left between them. CDR1 SGHDT and CDR2 YYEEEE come from the germline V gene. CDR3 residues: CASSWGRDRTEAFF. The CDR3 nucleotides read TGTGCCAGCAGCTGGGGTCGGGATCGGACTGAAGCTTTCTTT.

Remarks on this clonotype: A junction end diverges from the germline sequence, so it may reflect a read error. The genes are TRBV6-5 and TRBJ1-1; D gene unclear. CDR1 is MNHEY, CDR2 SVGAGI, per germline. The CDR3 covers 12 residues. The CDR3 sequence is CASRLVGAEVFF. DNA for the CDR3: TGTGCCAGCAGACTGGTGGGCGCTGAAGTTTTCTTT.

This clonotype has only a few counts. J is TRBJ1-3 and V is TRBV7-2; D remains unclear. The CDR3 contains 15 residues. CDR1 and CDR2 (germline): SGHTA, FQGNSA. Trimming left V 5 bases short and J 4 bases short, with 15 bases between. CDR3 sequence (DNA): TGTGCCAGCAGCCTCCTGTCGGGGTGGGGAAACACCATATATTTT. Translated, it gives CASSLLSGWGNTIYF.

This clonotype has only a few counts. The gene calls are TRBV10-1 and TRBJ2-7; 7 bases are a match to TRBD1. Germline CDR1 reads WNHNN; CDR2 reads SYGVQD (reference sequence). V shed 0 bases and J 3 bases; nucleotides not matched to a gene: 5. The CDR3 runs 15 residues. CDR3 sequence reads: CASSESGQGDYEQYF. The CDR3 nucleotides are TGCGCCAGCAGTGAGTCGGGGCAGGGGGACTACGAGCAGTACTTC.

This clonotype was counted between two and nine times. The gene calls are TRBV7-9 and TRBJ2-5; no clear D. Per germline, CDR1 SEHNR and CDR2 FQNEAQ (reference sequence). CDR3 length: 15 residues. The V end was cut by 1 base, the J end by 5 bases, with 14 bases between. The CDR3 reads CASSLGYRLDETQYF. Written as DNA, the CDR3 is TGTGCCAGCAGCTTAGGGTATCGTCTTGACGAGACCCAGTACTTC. Together with reference TRBV7-9 and TRBJ2-5, the CDR3 gives the full variable domain: DTGVSQNPRHKITKRGQNVTFRCDPISEHNRLYWYRQTLGQGPEFLTYFQNEAQLEKSRLLSDRFSAERPKGSFSTLEIQRTEQGDSAMYLCASSLGYRLDETQYFGPGTRLLVL.

This sequence joins TRBV20-1 and TRBJ2-5, with no clear D. This CDR3 region has 13 residues. CDR1 is DFQATT, CDR2 SNEGSKA, per germline (reference sequence). V was trimmed by 6 bases and J by 1 base, leaving 12 bases between them. DNA of the CDR3: TGCAGTGCGATCGAGACTCGCCAAGAGACCCAGTACTTC. It encodes CSAIETRQETQYF.

In this sample, this clonotype turned up many times. The chain employs TRBV7-2 and TRBJ2-7; D assignment may be TRBD1 or TRBD2 (5 bases each). This CDR3 contains 15 residues. CDR1 is SGHTA, CDR2 FQGNSA, per germline. Trimming pared 5 bases from V and 2 bases from J, leaving 16 bases between. The CDR3 here is CASSRTGTVTYEQYF. CDR3 bases: TGTGCCAGCAGCCGAACCGGGACGGTAACCTACGAGCAGTACTTC.

This chain joins TRBV12-3 or TRBV12-4 and TRBJ1-1, with D maybe TRBD1 (5 bases). This CDR3 has 14 amino acids. Deletions cut 1 base from V and 11 bases from J, with 17 bases between. The CDR3 DNA sequence: TGTGCCAGCAGTTTAGGGGGGTTCAGAGTGGTCGCTTTCTTT. It is translated as CASSLGGFRVVAFF.